This is a list of T cell receptor beta chains from one sample in a study of T cells after yellow fever vaccination. TCRdb reprocessed the 5' RACE reads with MiXCR, giving one entry per CDR3 protein. Of about 360,000 distinct CDR3 sequences listed, approximately 6% are singletons. The sample in question was PBMCs, obtained 5 days after the yellow fever booster vaccination. The receptor source for this set is a man aged 25 to 40 who received the YFV17D yellow fever vaccine. Each CDR3 is given with its conserved first and last residue. A D gene is named only where the DNA matches it firmly. Not every row has a clone size; where given, it reads once, few, many or a size class.

j_gene: TRBJ2-7
len: 14
v_gene: TRBV15
d_gene: NA
abundance: many
CDR3nt: TGTGCCACCAGCAGAGACCGGGGGAACTACGAGCAGTACTTC
CDR3aa: CATSRDRGNYEQYF

j_gene: TRBJ1-3
len: 13
v_gene: TRBV20-1
d_gene: NA
abundance: NA
CDR3nt: TGCAGTGCTAGAGTTCACTCTGGAAACACCATATATTTT
CDR3aa: CSARVHSGNTIYF

j_gene: TRBJ1-1
len: 12
v_gene: TRBV12-3/TRBV12-4
d_gene: NA
abundance: few
CDR3nt: TGTGCCAGCAGCCTTAGCCGCACTGAAGCTTTCTTT
CDR3aa: CASSLSRTEAFF

j_gene: TRBJ2-5
len: 16
v_gene: TRBV7-2
d_gene: TRBD2
abundance: few
CDR3nt: TGTGCCAGCAGCTTAGGACTAGCGGAGGGCCAAGAGACCCAGTACTTC
CDR3aa: CASSLGLAEGQETQYF

j_gene: TRBJ2-1
len: 14
v_gene: TRBV5-8
d_gene: TRBD2
abundance: many
CDR3nt: TGTGCCAGCAGCAACGCGGGAGATCACAATGAGCAGTTCTTC
CDR3aa: CASSNAGDHNEQFF

j_gene: TRBJ2-5
len: 13
v_gene: TRBV28
d_gene: NA
abundance: few
CDR3nt: TGTGCCAGCAGTGAGCAGGGCTATGAGACCCAGTACTTC
CDR3aa: CASSEQGYETQYF

j_gene: TRBJ2-3
len: 15
v_gene: TRBV5-4
d_gene: NA
abundance: NA
CDR3nt: TGTGCCAGCAGCCTCGACGGGGGTTTAGGAGATACGCAGTATTTT
CDR3aa: CASSLDGGLGDTQYF

j_gene: TRBJ2-7
len: 16
v_gene: TRBV11-2
d_gene: TRBD2
abundance: NA
CDR3nt: TGTGCCAGCAGCTTAAGGCTAGCGGGAGGGAACCACGAGCAGTACTTC
CDR3aa: CASSLRLAGGNHEQYF

j_gene: TRBJ2-7
len: 13
v_gene: TRBV27
d_gene: NA
abundance: few
CDR3nt: TGTGCCCCCGAGGGGAGACAAGCCTACGAGCAGTACTTC
CDR3aa: CAPEGRQAYEQYF

j_gene: TRBJ2-1
len: 13
v_gene: TRBV6-1
d_gene: NA
abundance: many
CDR3nt: TGTGCCAGCAGCGGCGGGATTTTGAGGGAGCAGTTCTTC
CDR3aa: CASSGGILREQFF

j_gene: TRBJ2-2
len: 14
v_gene: TRBV5-1
d_gene: NA
abundance: many
CDR3nt: TGCGCCAGCAGACGGGACGAGAACACCGGGGAGCTGTTTTTT
CDR3aa: CASRRDENTGELFF

j_gene: TRBJ2-1
len: 14
v_gene: TRBV28
d_gene: TRBD2
abundance: many
CDR3nt: TGTGCCAGCAGTTTGACTAGCGCTAACAATGAGCAGTTCTTC
CDR3aa: CASSLTSANNEQFF

j_gene: TRBJ2-3
len: 14
v_gene: TRBV7-6
d_gene: NA
abundance: many
CDR3nt: TGTGCCAGCAGCTTAGGGGTTAGCACAGATACGCAGTATTTT
CDR3aa: CASSLGVSTDTQYF

j_gene: TRBJ2-3
len: 16
v_gene: TRBV11-2
d_gene: TRBD2
abundance: NA
CDR3nt: TGTGCCAGCAGCTACTTTGGGGGAGGGATTACAGATACGCAGTATTTT
CDR3aa: CASSYFGGGITDTQYF

j_gene: TRBJ2-3
len: 16
v_gene: TRBV5-4
d_gene: TRBD2
abundance: NA
CDR3nt: TGTGCCAGCAGCCCTTGGGCTAGCGGACTCACAGATACGCAGTATTTT
CDR3aa: CASSPWASGLTDTQYF

j_gene: TRBJ2-7
len: 15
v_gene: TRBV7-9
d_gene: TRBD2
abundance: NA
CDR3nt: TGTGCCAGCAGCTTAGTTCTAGCGGGAGAGGAGGAGCAGTACTTC
CDR3aa: CASSLVLAGEEEQYF

j_gene: TRBJ2-7
len: 16
v_gene: TRBV27
d_gene: TRBD2
abundance: many
CDR3nt: TGTGCCAGCAGTCTGGCCGAGACTAGCGGAGCCTACGAGCAGTACTTC
CDR3aa: CASSLAETSGAYEQYF

j_gene: TRBJ2-5
len: 13
v_gene: TRBV12-3/TRBV12-4
d_gene: NA
abundance: few
CDR3nt: TGTGCCAGCAACCTGGGGCAGCGGGAGACCCAGTACTTC
CDR3aa: CASNLGQRETQYF

j_gene: TRBJ2-5
len: 13
v_gene: TRBV29-1
d_gene: TRBD1
abundance: NA
CDR3nt: TGCAGCGCCGAGCGGGACAGGGAAGAGACCCAGTACTTC
CDR3aa: CSAERDREETQYF

j_gene: TRBJ2-7
len: 11
v_gene: TRBV20-1
d_gene: TRBD1
abundance: many
CDR3nt: TGCAGTGGGGGACAGGTCTACGAGCAGTACTTC
CDR3aa: CSGGQVYEQYF

j_gene: TRBJ1-2
len: 17
v_gene: TRBV7-8
d_gene: TRBD1
abundance: many
CDR3nt: TGTGCCAGCAGCTTATTACCGAGACAGGGGGCTAACTATGGCTACACCTTC
CDR3aa: CASSLLPRQGANYGYTF

j_gene: TRBJ1-2
len: 15
v_gene: TRBV25-1
d_gene: TRBD1
abundance: few
CDR3nt: TGTGCCAGCAGTGCGGGACAGGGATCCAACTATGGCTACACCTTC
CDR3aa: CASSAGQGSNYGYTF

j_gene: TRBJ2-5
len: 16
v_gene: TRBV5-1
d_gene: NA
abundance: many
CDR3nt: TGCGCCAGCAGCTCCGACAACTTAGGATTCCAAGAGACCCAGTACTTC
CDR3aa: CASSSDNLGFQETQYF

j_gene: TRBJ1-5
len: 14
v_gene: TRBV18
d_gene: NA
abundance: NA
CDR3nt: TGTGCCAGCTCACCACAGAATAGCAATCAGCCCCAGCATTTT
CDR3aa: CASSPQNSNQPQHF

j_gene: TRBJ2-1
len: 15
v_gene: TRBV5-6
d_gene: TRBD1
abundance: NA
CDR3nt: TGTGCCAGCAGCAGTACCGGGACAGTTAACAATGAGCAGTTCTTC
CDR3aa: CASSSTGTVNNEQFF

j_gene: TRBJ2-3
len: 12
v_gene: TRBV29-1
d_gene: TRBD2
abundance: many
CDR3nt: TGCAGCGTAGCGGGAGGGCCTGGGACGCAGTATTTT
CDR3aa: CSVAGGPGTQYF

j_gene: TRBJ2-7
len: 15
v_gene: TRBV12-3/TRBV12-4
d_gene: TRBD2
abundance: NA
CDR3nt: TGTGCCAGCAGTTTACGGGGGGGACTAGAATCTGAGCAGTACTTC
CDR3aa: CASSLRGGLESEQYF

j_gene: TRBJ2-3
len: 15
v_gene: TRBV12-3/TRBV12-4
d_gene: NA
abundance: few
CDR3nt: TGTGCCAGCAGTTTGTGGCCAAATTCCGGAGATACGCAGTATTTT
CDR3aa: CASSLWPNSGDTQYF

j_gene: TRBJ2-3
len: 13
v_gene: TRBV19
d_gene: NA
abundance: few
CDR3nt: TGTGCCAGTAGTATGGCGTTCACAGATACGCAGTATTTT
CDR3aa: CASSMAFTDTQYF

j_gene: TRBJ1-1
len: 18
v_gene: TRBV18
d_gene: TRBD1
abundance: few
CDR3nt: TGTGCCAGCTCACCACCGAGGGGACAGGGGGCGTCACGGGGTGAAGCTTTCTTT
CDR3aa: CASSPPRGQGASRGEAFF

j_gene: TRBJ2-1
len: 17
v_gene: TRBV29-1
d_gene: TRBD2
abundance: many
CDR3nt: TGCAGCGTACCGGGACTAGCGGGAGAAGTACCCTACAATGAGCAGTTCTTC
CDR3aa: CSVPGLAGEVPYNEQFF

j_gene: TRBJ1-3
len: 15
v_gene: TRBV18
d_gene: NA
abundance: many
CDR3nt: TGTGCCAGCTCACCATCCAGCAGCTCTGGAAACACCATATATTTT
CDR3aa: CASSPSSSSGNTIYF

j_gene: TRBJ1-2
len: 13
v_gene: TRBV7-2
d_gene: NA
abundance: NA
CDR3nt: TGTGCCAGCAGCTCTAGTTACGACTATGGCTACACCTTC
CDR3aa: CASSSSYDYGYTF

j_gene: TRBJ2-5
len: 13
v_gene: TRBV5-5
d_gene: NA
abundance: many
CDR3nt: TGTGCCAGCAGCTTGACAGGAGAAGAGACCCAGTACTTC
CDR3aa: CASSLTGEETQYF

j_gene: TRBJ2-1
len: 14
v_gene: TRBV10-2
d_gene: NA
abundance: NA
CDR3nt: TGCGCCAGCAGTGAGTGGGGTCCTCGGGATGAGCAGTTCTTC
CDR3aa: CASSEWGPRDEQFF

j_gene: TRBJ2-3
len: 12
v_gene: TRBV12-3/TRBV12-4
d_gene: NA
abundance: many
CDR3nt: TGTGCCAGCAGCTGGAGGGCAGATACGCAGTATTTT
CDR3aa: CASSWRADTQYF